The 16 T cell receptor beta chains listed next were all sequenced from one sample in a study of OX40 agonist ivuxolimab in advanced cancers. Method: immunoSEQ multiplex PCR; TCRdb's copy keeps in-frame clones and lacks some. The top ten clones hold approximately 2.6% of a sample with tens of thousands of clones, 75% to 90% of them seen once. The specimen comprised CD4+ or CD8+ T cells sorted from blood, sampled in a trial of the OX40 agonist ivuxolimab. These receptors all stem from an adult with an advanced solid tumor such as melanoma, head and neck, liver or kidney cancer.

The chain couples TRBV6-1 to TRBJ2-3; the D is unclear. Germline V gene lookup returns CDR1 MNHNS and CDR2 SASEGT. The CDR3 totals 14 residues. The germline V and J ends were trimmed by 9 bases and 2 bases, with 15 bases remaining between them. CDR3 DNA sequence: TGTGCCAGTGCGGTTGAGGTCCTCACAGATACGCAGTATTTT. It translates to CASAVEVLTDTQYF.

The chain combines TRBV30 with TRBJ2-7; TRBD2 might be the D (5 bases). V was clipped by 0 bases and J by 5 bases, with 11 bases between them. The CDR3 consists of 13 residues. The V gene's germline CDR1 is GTSNPN and CDR2 SVGIG (reference sequence). The CDR3 DNA reads TGTGCCTGGAGTGTAGAGGGCCTCCACGAGCAGTACTTC. Translating gives CAWSVEGLHEQYF.

The J gene is TRBJ2-2, the V gene TRBV18; D ambiguous. Germline V gene lookup returns CDR1 KGHSH and CDR2 LQKENI. The CDR3 is 13 residues long. The V and J ends lost 3 bases and 7 bases respectively, with 9 bases between them. The CDR3 reads CASSPGSDGELFF. CDR3 coding DNA: TGTGCCAGCTCACCTGGCTCTGACGGGGAGCTGTTTTTT.

The chain combines TRBV5-1 with TRBJ2-2, with 9 nucleotides matching TRBD1. The V segment lost 4 bases and the J segment 3 bases; nucleotides outside the gene matches: 7. Germline V gene lookup returns CDR1 SGHRS and CDR2 YFSETQ. The CDR3 extends over 16 amino acids. The CDR3: CASSHTGGEYTGELFF. In nucleotides, the CDR3 is TGCGCCAGCAGCCATACAGGGGGCGAGTACACCGGGGAGCTGTTTTTT.

The CDR3 DNA follows: TGTGCCAGCAGCCCCCGGACTAGCGAAGACAATGAGCAGTTCTTC. Its protein product is CASSPRTSEDNEQFF. This chain links TRBV7-3 with TRBJ2-1; TRBD2 agrees at 9 bases. V gave up 5 bases and J gave up 5 bases; unmatched junction bases: 7. The germline V gene has CDR1 SGHTA and CDR2 FQGTGA. The CDR3 spans 15 residues.

The gene calls are TRBV6-1 and TRBJ1-6; D is ambiguous. This CDR3 is built from 12 residues. The germline V and J ends were trimmed by 10 bases and 5 bases, with 9 bases remaining between them. CDR1 MNHNS and CDR2 SASEGT come from the germline V gene. In DNA form, the CDR3 reads TGTGCCACCCAATTCAATAATTCACCCCTCCACTTT. Protein: CATQFNNSPLHF.

The gene calls are TRBV12-5 and TRBJ2-5; D is undetermined. The CDR3 sequence is 13 residues long. The germline CDR1 and CDR2 sequences are LGHNT and FRNRAP. The V end was cut by 1 base, the J end by 5 bases, with 8 bases between. CDR3 coding DNA: TGTGCTAGTGGTTTGGAGGAGTGGGAGACCCAGTACTTC. Protein: CASGLEEWETQYF. The full variable domain, rest sourced from reference TRBV12-5 and TRBJ2-5, is DARVTQTPRHKVTEMGQEVTMRCQPILGHNTVFWYRQTMMQGLELLAYFRNRAPLDDSGMPKDRFSAEMPDATLATLKIQPSEPRDSAVYFCASGLEEWETQYFGPGTRLLVL.

This sequence joins TRBV14 and TRBJ2-2; a weak D match, TRBD2 (6 bases). This CDR3 spans 14 amino acids. CDR1 is SGHDN and CDR2 is FVKESK in the germline V gene. The germline V and J ends were trimmed by 5 bases and 6 bases, with 13 bases remaining between them. The CDR3 spells CASSADGGAGELFF. CDR3 nucleotide sequence: TGTGCCAGCAGCGCAGACGGGGGTGCCGGGGAGCTGTTTTTT.

The V gene is TRBV5-8, the J gene TRBJ2-3; 16 bases map to TRBD2. J gave up 4 bases and V 4 bases, and 6 bases lay outside the gene matches. This CDR3 has 17 amino acids. Germline loops: CDR1 SGHTS, CDR2 YDEGEE. The CDR3 DNA sequence: TGTGCCAGCAGCCCCGGGACTAGCGGGGGGGCCGCAGATACGCAGTATTTT. Translating it yields CASSPGTSGGAADTQYF.

V gene TRBV28 combines with J gene TRBJ1-2; no firm D call. Trimming cost V 7 bases and J 0 bases, with 12 bases left between them. The germline gives CDR1 MDHEN, CDR2 SYDVKM. The CDR3 is 14 residues long. CDR3 sequence (DNA): TGTGCCAGCACCCCCGGATACCCTAACTATGGCTACACCTTC. Translation gives CASTPGYPNYGYTF.

This rearrangement joins TRBV7-2 to TRBJ1-2, with D unresolved. The germline V and J ends were trimmed by 3 bases and 4 bases, with 12 bases remaining between them. This CDR3 comprises 14 residues. Germline-derived CDR1 and CDR2 are SGHTA and FQGNSA. The CDR3 DNA reads TGTGCCAGCAGCTTTGGGCAGGCCTTCTATGGCTACACCTTC. This gives the protein CASSFGQAFYGYTF. Complete variable domain (other parts from reference TRBV7-2 and TRBJ1-2): GAGVSQSPSNKVTEKGKDVELRCDPISGHTALYWYRQSLGQGLEFLIYFQGNSAPDKSGLPSDRFSAERTGGSVSTLTIQRTQQEDSAVYLCASSFGQAFYGYTFGSGTRLTVV.

The chain is built from TRBV28 and TRBJ2-6; D uncertain. Germline CDR1 MDHEN, CDR2 SYDVKM. The CDR3 spans 12 residues. With 5 bases removed from V and 14 bases from J, the gap between germline ends came to 13 bases. The CDR3: CASSPEPHLLTF. The CDR3, as DNA: TGTGCCAGCAGTCCGGAACCTCACCTCCTGACTTTC.

The chain joins TRBV11-2 to TRBJ2-7; D remains ambiguous. Trimming left V 5 bases short and J 5 bases short, with 19 bases between. Germline V gene data show CDR1 as SGHAT and CDR2 as FQNNGV. This CDR3 spans 15 amino acids. The CDR3 protein is CASSPQSPIVDEQYF. CDR3 in DNA: TGTGCCAGCAGCCCCCAGAGTCCGATTGTTGACGAGCAGTACTTC.

This clone was counted a single time. The chain is built from TRBV5-1 and TRBJ1-1, with D uncertain. This CDR3 contains 17 residues. V lost 1 base, J lost 2 bases, and 18 bases lay in between. Germline loops: CDR1 SGHRS, CDR2 YFSETQ. For the CDR3, the DNA is TGCGCCAGCAGCTTGTTTGCGACACCAGACCTTAACACTGAAGCTTTCTTT. Translating it yields CASSLFATPDLNTEAFF.

The CDR3 region has the DNA TGTGCCAGCTCCCCGGTTGGGGTTGAAAAACTGTTTTTT. This gives the protein CASSPVGVEKLFF. V and J are TRBV18 and TRBJ1-4; no clear D gene. V was trimmed by 6 bases and J by 7 bases, leaving 12 bases between them. The germline gives CDR1 KGHSH, CDR2 LQKENI. The CDR3 totals 13 residues.

This clone was observed a single time. This chain uses TRBV5-6 with TRBJ2-7; a weak D match, TRBD1 (5 bases). Between the trimmed V and J ends, which lost 1 base and 7 bases, there was a span of 18 bases. This CDR3 region has 15 residues. From germline, CDR1 is SGHDT and CDR2 YYEEEE. CDR3 DNA sequence: TGTGCCAGCAGCTTGAGGCCCATGGAAGGGGTAGAGCAGTACGTC. Translated, it gives CASSLRPMEGVEQYV.